This TCR beta chain was observed in a study of cytomegalovirus exposure and HLA in healthy donors. Study-level background: The same platform was used for the roughly 120 validation repertoires as for the approximately 630 first-cohort repertoires, as reported in a later analysis.

Study-level results: Per published reports, the classifier diagnosed cytomegalovirus status with high specificity and sensitivity. In vitro, a few CMV-associated chains proved specific for CMV antigens. A subsequent analysis found that TCR clusters from the first cohort also tended to co-occur in the 120 or so validation repertoires, with around 94% of cluster scores above 0.

Trimming removed 5 bases at V and 1 base at J, with 13 bases between. The CDR3 runs 15 residues. Germline-derived CDR1 and CDR2 are SNHLY and FYNNEI. TCRdb's copy holds only in-frame clones and misses some; the assay was immunoSEQ multiplex PCR. The sample carries 110,000 to 150,000 clones, about 89% recorded once. About this clone itself: Its antigen is currently unknown.

Material: PBMCs. The chain has TRBV2 and TRBJ2-3, with a weak D call TRBD2 (6 bases). The TCR comes from a man between 18 and 29 years old in good health and CMV-seronegative. CDR3 in amino acids: CASSLAPSGTDTQYF. The CDR3, as DNA: TGTGCCAGCAGTCTAGCGCCGAGCGGCACAGATACGCAGTATTTT. Supplemented by reference TRBV2 and TRBJ2-3, the full variable domain reads EPEVTQTPSHQVTQMGQEVILRCVPISNHLYFYWYRQILGQKVEFLVSFYNNEISEKSEIFDDQFSVERPDGSNFTLKIRSTKLEDSAMYFCASSLAPSGTDTQYFGPGTRLTVL.